The source of this T cell receptor beta chain is a study of shared clonotypes between healthy human individuals. The wider study: Per donor, three plates held CD4 naive cells, three held CD4 memory, two held CD8 naive and one held CD8 memory.

General study points: In having few donors, the study represented limited genetic and exposure-history diversity. Tissues were not sampled, only blood, and their repertoires likely differ.

In this sample, this clone turned up many times. The antigen remains unidentified. The same CDR3 also results from other DNA sequences found in this sample. Germline V gene lookup returns CDR1 MNHNS and CDR2 SASEGT. V lost 2 bases, J lost 5 bases, and 5 bases stayed unmatched. This CDR3 region has 14 residues. Study processing details: Filtering was not the same, since immunoSEQ gave junction-only sequences without quality scores. Libraries were prepared by immunoSEQ multiplex PCR; TCRdb keeps only in-frame clonotypes and omits some of them. The DNA was the basis for D and trimming; V, J and clone size are from that table. The sample has roughly 1 million clones; around 75% are singletons.

The gene calls are TRBV6-1 and TRBJ1-2; TRBD1 matches 7 bases. The sequenced sample was memory CD4+ T cells sorted from blood. The sample's subset: CD45RA-negative fraction. This TCR derives from a man aged 18 to 30 in good health. For the CDR3, the DNA is TGTGCCAGCAGTGAAAACAGGGGAAGGTATGGCTACACCTTC. It translates to CASSENRGRYGYTF.